Listed here are 18 T cell receptor beta chains from one sample, sequenced in a study of Graves' ophthalmopathy and Graves' hyperthyroidism. The TCR beta CDR3 regions underwent amplification from RNA transcripts. The library came from an HTBI-primed first-round RT-PCR and a second-round multiplex PCR. Via MiXCR, TCRdb re-called the multiplex PCR reads, giving one row per CDR3 protein. The sample lists about 620,000 distinct CDR3 sequences, 20% to 25% occurring once. The material sequenced was peripheral blood. These receptor sequences come from a woman under 30 with stable Graves' hyperthyroidism. Some clones in this sample may be carry-over from other donors' samples.

There are many counts of this clonotype. The rearrangement links TRBV5-1 to TRBJ2-7; D may be TRBD1 (5 bases). This CDR3 is 14 amino acids long. The germline V and J ends were trimmed by 4 bases and 5 bases, with 16 bases remaining between them. CDR1 SGHRS and CDR2 YFSETQ come from the germline V gene. Written as DNA, the CDR3 is TGCGCCAGCAGCCAGGCAGGGTTGGCCAACGAGCAGTACTTC. It codes for CASSQAGLANEQYF.

The rearrangement links TRBV6-2 or TRBV6-3 to TRBJ2-4; 15 positions agree with TRBD2. Germline V lookup: CDR1 MNHEY, CDR2 SVGEGT. CDR3 length: 18 residues. The V gene end was trimmed by 4 bases and the J gene end by 4 bases; junction bases not matched to a gene: 8. The CDR3 DNA reads as TGTGCCAGCAGTTTCCTGGGACTAGCGGGAGGACAGAAAAACATTCAGTACTTC. Its protein product is CASSFLGLAGGQKNIQYF.

Ten or more counts support this clonotype. This chain connects TRBV7-3 to TRBJ1-1; D remains ambiguous. Trimming removed 2 bases at V and 0 bases at J, with 10 bases between. The length of the CDR3 is 15 residues. Germline CDR1 is SGHTA and CDR2 is FQGTGA. The CDR3 DNA follows: TGTGCCAGCAGCTTATTTGGGAACATGAACACTGAAGCTTTCTTT. This sequence encodes CASSLFGNMNTEAFF.

This clonotype was seen a few times. This sequence joins TRBV6-2 or TRBV6-3 and TRBJ1-6; weak D call: TRBD1 (6 bases). Germline V gene lookup returns CDR1 MNHEY and CDR2 SVGEGT. Trimming stripped 4 bases from V and 0 bases from J, with 13 bases between. CDR3 length: 17 amino acids. CDR3 bases: TGTGCCAGCAGTTGGGACATCTCGAGCTCCTATAATTCACCCCTCCACTTT. Amino acids: CASSWDISSSYNSPLHF.

As regards this clonotype: This may arise from a read error, as a much more abundant clone is one base away. V is TRBV2 and J is TRBJ1-1; D is unresolved. The germline V gene has CDR1 SNHLY and CDR2 FYNNEI. This CDR3 has 12 residues. CDR3 sequence (DNA): TGTGCCAGCAGTGAGCTGGTGAATGAAGCTTGCTTT. This sequence encodes CASSELVNEACF.

This clonotype was seen many times. The DNA of the CDR3 is TGTGCCAGCAGTTATGTTACGTCCGGAGCTCAGGATTCACCCCTCCACTTT. It specifies CASSYVTSGAQDSPLHF. The chain combines TRBV6-2 or TRBV6-3 with TRBJ1-6, with D unclear. Germline lookup yields CDR1 MNHEY and CDR2 SVGEGT. The CDR3 runs 17 residues. V was shortened by 3 bases and J by 8 bases, with 20 bases between the two germline ends.

This clonotype was counted between two and nine times. This sequence may be a read error, since a much larger clone differs from it by one base. This CDR3 is CASSTTGAGNQPQRF. In DNA, the CDR3 is TGTGCCAGCAGTACGACAGGCGCTGGCAATCAGCCCCAGCGTTTT. V and J are TRBV7-8 and TRBJ1-5, with D maybe TRBD1 (6 bases). The CDR3 has 15 residues. Looked up from germline, CDR1 is SGHVS and CDR2 is FQNEAQ.

This clonotype was recorded at least ten times. V and J are TRBV6-1 and TRBJ1-2; 7 nucleotides agree with TRBD1. V lost 6 bases to trimming and J lost 8 bases; unmatched junction nucleotides: 9. The CDR3 runs to 13 residues. Germline loops: CDR1 MNHNS, CDR2 SASEGT. The DNA of the CDR3 is TGTGCCAGCAGCAGGGACCAGGGGGGCGGCTACACCTTC. Translating it yields CASSRDQGGGYTF.

Only a few counts were recorded for this clonotype. Here the CDR3 DNA reads TGCAGTGCTCACGGAGGGGAGGGACAGCCCCAGCATTTT. This translates into CSAHGGEGQPQHF. The chain has TRBV20-1 and TRBJ1-5, with D maybe TRBD1 (5 bases). The V gene lost 5 bases and the J gene lost 7 bases, with 15 bases spanning the gap. CDR1 is DFQATT, CDR2 SNEGSKA, per germline (reference sequence). The CDR3 runs to 13 residues.

The chain is built from TRBV6-2 or TRBV6-3 and TRBJ1-1; no clear D gene. Trimming left V 5 bases short and J 3 bases short, with 10 bases between. The CDR3 length is 13 residues. CDR1 MNHEY and CDR2 SVGEGT come from the germline V gene. The CDR3, as DNA: TGTGCCAGCAGTGAGGTGCAGGACACTGAAGCTTTCTTT. Its protein product is CASSEVQDTEAFF.

The rearrangement links TRBV29-1 to TRBJ1-2, with a possible D match to TRBD1 (5 bases). CDR3 length: 12 residues. The germline V gene has CDR1 SQVTM and CDR2 ANQGSEA. V dropped 6 bases and J dropped 3 bases, with 11 bases sitting between them. CDR3 sequence: CSVGEGDYGYTF. In DNA, the CDR3 is TGCAGCGTGGGGGAGGGCGACTATGGCTACACCTTC.

Note on this clonotype: A read error may account for a junction end that differs from germline. V is TRBV28 and J is TRBJ2-5; either TRBD1 or TRBD2 may fit D (8 bases each). This CDR3 has 18 amino acids. Germline V gives CDR1 MDHEN, CDR2 SYDVKM. The CDR3 sequence is CASSPWTGREERKGTQYF. The CDR3 coding sequence is TGTGCCAGCAGCCCCTGGACAGGGCGGGAGGAAAGGAAGGGGACCCAATACTTC.

This clonotype was picked up many times. This chain uses TRBV12-3 or TRBV12-4 with TRBJ2-2; D not certain. V lost 0 bases and J 0 bases, leaving 5 bases between the germline ends. The CDR3 contains 15 residues. As DNA, the CDR3 is TGTGCCAGCAGTTTAGCTGGCTCGAACACCGGGGAGCTGTTTTTT. It translates to CASSLAGSNTGELFF.

This clonotype came up many times. This chain joins TRBV12-3 or TRBV12-4 and TRBJ2-6; D may be TRBD1 (5 bases). The CDR3 is 16 residues long. Between the trimmed V and J ends, which lost 3 bases and 4 bases, there was a span of 13 bases. The CDR3 DNA sequence: TGTGCCAGCAGTTTTCTACAGGTAGCCGGGGCCAACGTCCTGACTTTC. Its protein product is CASSFLQVAGANVLTF.

This clonotype was counted at least ten times. This sequence joins TRBV5-1 and TRBJ2-7; 8 positions agree with TRBD2. With 4 bases clipped from V and 3 bases from J, the junction kept 6 bases outside the gene matches. Germline lookup yields CDR1 SGHRS and CDR2 YFSETQ. The CDR3 is 14 amino acids. The CDR3 DNA follows: TGCGCCAGCAGCACGGGGGGGCAGGGCTACGAGCAGTACTTC. Its translation is CASSTGGQGYEQYF.

Ten or more counts support this clonotype. V gene TRBV29-1 combines with J gene TRBJ1-1; unclear D gene. CDR1 and CDR2 (germline): SQVTM, ANQGSEA. This CDR3 contains 13 residues. Trimming removed 3 bases from V and 0 bases from J, with 8 bases in between. This CDR3 is CSVERGVNTEAFF. The CDR3 coding sequence is TGCAGCGTTGAGCGGGGTGTGAACACTGAAGCTTTCTTT.

This clonotype was detected a few times. The chain carries TRBV5-1 and TRBJ2-7, with 7 bases fitting TRBD1. The CDR3 is made up of 15 amino acids. CDR1 SGHRS and CDR2 YFSETQ come from the germline V gene. With 2 bases clipped from V and 3 bases from J, the junction kept 8 bases outside the gene matches. The CDR3 loop is CASSFRQGSGYEQYF. The CDR3 DNA reads TGCGCCAGCAGCTTTAGACAGGGAAGTGGCTACGAGCAGTACTTC.

This clonotype was recorded many times. The chain couples TRBV7-8 to TRBJ1-5, with TRBD1 as a possible D gene (5 bases). The germline V gene encodes CDR1 SGHVS and CDR2 FQNEAQ. This CDR3 is built from 16 residues. The germline V and J ends were trimmed by 4 bases and 5 bases, with 18 bases remaining between them. The CDR3 reads CASSSPGLGNDQPQHF. The CDR3 bases are TGTGCCAGCAGCTCCCCGGGACTGGGCAACGATCAGCCCCAGCATTTT.